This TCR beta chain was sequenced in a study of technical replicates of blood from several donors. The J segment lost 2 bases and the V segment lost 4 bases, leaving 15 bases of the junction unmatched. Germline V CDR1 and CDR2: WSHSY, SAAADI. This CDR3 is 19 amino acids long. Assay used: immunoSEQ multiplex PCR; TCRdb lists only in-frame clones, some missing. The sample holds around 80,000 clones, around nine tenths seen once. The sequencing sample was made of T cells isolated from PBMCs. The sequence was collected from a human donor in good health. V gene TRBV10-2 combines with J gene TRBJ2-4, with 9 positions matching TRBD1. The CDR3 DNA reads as TGCGCCAGCAGTGTAGACGGACAGGGGATCCCAATATCCAAAAACATTCAGTACTTC. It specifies CASSVDGQGIPISKNIQYF.